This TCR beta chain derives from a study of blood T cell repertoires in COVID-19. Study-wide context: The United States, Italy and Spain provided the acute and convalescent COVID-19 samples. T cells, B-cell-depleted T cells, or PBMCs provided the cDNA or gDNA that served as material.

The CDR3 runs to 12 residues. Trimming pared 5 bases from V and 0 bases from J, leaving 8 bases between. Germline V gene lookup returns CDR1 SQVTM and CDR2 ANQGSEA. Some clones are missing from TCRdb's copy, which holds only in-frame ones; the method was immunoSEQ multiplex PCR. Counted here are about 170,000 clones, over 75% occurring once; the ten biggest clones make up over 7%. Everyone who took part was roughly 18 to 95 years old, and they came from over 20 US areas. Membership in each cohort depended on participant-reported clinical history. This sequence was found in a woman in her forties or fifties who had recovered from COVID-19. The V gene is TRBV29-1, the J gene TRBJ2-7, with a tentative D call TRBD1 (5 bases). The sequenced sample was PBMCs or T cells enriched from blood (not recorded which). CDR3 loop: CSVLGDSYEQYF. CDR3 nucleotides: TGCAGCGTTCTAGGGGACTCCTACGAGCAGTACTTC.